This is a list of T cell receptor beta chains from one sample in a study of T cell responses to AZD1222 COVID-19 vaccine. Libraries were prepared by immunoSEQ multiplex PCR; TCRdb keeps only in-frame clonotypes and omits some of them. In the table there are approximately 180,000 clones, roughly 91% of which are singletons. This material consisted of peripheral blood, taken 28 days after the second AZD1222 dose. These receptors were collected from an adult who received the AZD1222 COVID-19 vaccine. CDR3s leave out the opening cysteine and the closing phenylalanine or tryptophan. Each record gives: CDR3 protein, V gene, J gene.

CDR3aa: ASSLPDRGLVGDTEAF
v_gene: TRBV5-4
j_gene: TRBJ1-1

CDR3aa: ASRTGSGNTIY
v_gene: TRBV6-5
j_gene: TRBJ1-3

CDR3aa: ASSQGDFHSYPLYEQY
v_gene: TRBV11-2
j_gene: TRBJ2-7

CDR3aa: ASSDFPASGNTIY
v_gene: TRBV6-1
j_gene: TRBJ1-3

CDR3aa: SVVERLPGELF
v_gene: TRBV29-1
j_gene: TRBJ2-2

CDR3aa: SVGGSPDTQY
v_gene: TRBV29-1
j_gene: TRBJ2-3

CDR3aa: ASSWGGAINEQF
v_gene: TRBV5-4
j_gene: TRBJ2-1

CDR3aa: SALTAGASGSTDTQY
v_gene: TRBV29-1
j_gene: TRBJ2-3

CDR3aa: ASRDTAATNEKLF
v_gene: TRBV3-1/TRBV3-2
j_gene: TRBJ1-4

CDR3aa: ASSPGQGVGAF
v_gene: TRBV7-6
j_gene: TRBJ1-1

CDR3aa: ASSPVPGRAHTDTQY
v_gene: TRBV18
j_gene: TRBJ2-3

CDR3aa: ASSFPGTGGIGELF
v_gene: TRBV28
j_gene: TRBJ2-2

CDR3aa: ATGGVTDTQY
v_gene: TRBV10-3
j_gene: TRBJ2-3

CDR3aa: ATRGSGGDTQY
v_gene: TRBV24-1
j_gene: TRBJ2-3

CDR3aa: ASSPIEGGTQY
v_gene: TRBV7-2
j_gene: TRBJ2-5

CDR3aa: ASSLGVRANYGYT
v_gene: TRBV5-6
j_gene: TRBJ1-2

CDR3aa: ASSTTTGKNKGF
v_gene: TRBV11-2
j_gene: TRBJ1-1

CDR3aa: ASRGLYTEAF
v_gene: TRBV28
j_gene: TRBJ1-1

CDR3aa: ASHSLAGSTDTQY
v_gene: TRBV28
j_gene: TRBJ2-3

CDR3aa: ASSVAGTGGEIGYT
v_gene: TRBV9
j_gene: TRBJ1-2

CDR3aa: ASSLEGKLGYT
v_gene: TRBV5-1
j_gene: TRBJ1-2

CDR3aa: ASSLLAGLPGELF
v_gene: TRBV27
j_gene: TRBJ2-2

CDR3aa: ASSSRAATYEQY
v_gene: TRBV19
j_gene: TRBJ2-7

CDR3aa: ASSRDRDPTYEQY
v_gene: TRBV11-3
j_gene: TRBJ2-7

CDR3aa: ASRFPGGYSPLH
v_gene: TRBV28
j_gene: TRBJ1-6

CDR3aa: ASSSEAGGTYNEQF
v_gene: TRBV5-1
j_gene: TRBJ2-1

CDR3aa: ATSTRLPDNEQF
v_gene: TRBV15
j_gene: TRBJ2-1

CDR3aa: ASSLGVGNEQF
v_gene: TRBV28
j_gene: TRBJ2-1

CDR3aa: ASSLKEVRTEAF
v_gene: TRBV21-1
j_gene: TRBJ1-1

CDR3aa: ASSLSGGGEKLF
v_gene: TRBV7-2
j_gene: TRBJ1-4

CDR3aa: ASSELAGGPGNEQF
v_gene: TRBV25-1
j_gene: TRBJ2-1

CDR3aa: ASSQGREGLEQY
v_gene: TRBV18
j_gene: TRBJ2-7

CDR3aa: ASKITGEANYGYT
v_gene: TRBV6-5
j_gene: TRBJ1-2

CDR3aa: ASSLASSYNSPLH
v_gene: TRBV6-5
j_gene: TRBJ1-6

CDR3aa: ASSQDKGGGTGELF
v_gene: TRBV4-3
j_gene: TRBJ2-2

CDR3aa: ASSFLAGGDTQY
v_gene: TRBV28
j_gene: TRBJ2-3

CDR3aa: ASSPARARYNEQF
v_gene: TRBV5-1
j_gene: TRBJ2-1

CDR3aa: ATSRGQSFYGYT
v_gene: TRBV15
j_gene: TRBJ1-2

CDR3aa: ATNRGPSFEQY
v_gene: TRBV6-5
j_gene: TRBJ2-7

CDR3aa: ASSPPSVQDEQY
v_gene: TRBV18
j_gene: TRBJ2-7

CDR3aa: ASSFAPNEQF
v_gene: TRBV5-6
j_gene: TRBJ2-1

CDR3aa: ASSAQRGYT
v_gene: TRBV28
j_gene: TRBJ1-2

CDR3aa: ASSLVRGETQY
v_gene: TRBV7-3
j_gene: TRBJ2-5

CDR3aa: ASSFGQSNQPQH
v_gene: TRBV5-5
j_gene: TRBJ1-5

CDR3aa: ASKSQLAGGPIEQF
v_gene: TRBV28
j_gene: TRBJ2-1

CDR3aa: ATAGQDFNQPQH
v_gene: TRBV19
j_gene: TRBJ1-5

CDR3aa: ATSDLGAPSYEQY
v_gene: TRBV24-1
j_gene: TRBJ2-7

CDR3aa: ASSPARERGIYEQY
v_gene: TRBV13
j_gene: TRBJ2-7

CDR3aa: ASPSRTGKNIQY
v_gene: TRBV25-1
j_gene: TRBJ2-4

CDR3aa: ASSYSNYGYT
v_gene: TRBV6-2/TRBV6-3
j_gene: TRBJ1-2

CDR3aa: ASKESPNTEAF
v_gene: TRBV5-1
j_gene: TRBJ1-1

CDR3aa: ASSSIAGGGETQY
v_gene: TRBV18
j_gene: TRBJ2-5

CDR3aa: ASSEGNLAKNIQY
v_gene: TRBV6-1
j_gene: TRBJ2-4

CDR3aa: ASSSGQIGFDEQY
v_gene: TRBV28
j_gene: TRBJ2-7